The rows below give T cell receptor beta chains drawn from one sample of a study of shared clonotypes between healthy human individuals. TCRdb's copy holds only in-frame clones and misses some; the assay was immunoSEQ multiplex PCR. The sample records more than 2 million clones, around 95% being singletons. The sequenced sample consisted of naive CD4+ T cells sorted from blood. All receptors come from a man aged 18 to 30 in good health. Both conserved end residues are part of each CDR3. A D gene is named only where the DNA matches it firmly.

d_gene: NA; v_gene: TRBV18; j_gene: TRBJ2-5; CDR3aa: CASSPGLQETQYF; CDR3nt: TGTGCCAGCTCACCGGGACTTCAAGAGACCCAGTACTTC
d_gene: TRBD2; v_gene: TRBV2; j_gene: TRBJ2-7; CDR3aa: CASHLAGGGYEQYF; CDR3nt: TGTGCCAGCCATCTAGCGGGGGGCGGGTACGAGCAGTACTTC
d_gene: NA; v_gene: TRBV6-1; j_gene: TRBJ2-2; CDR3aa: CASGGPVNTGELFF; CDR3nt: TGTGCCAGCGGGGGACCCGTAAACACCGGGGAGCTGTTTTTT
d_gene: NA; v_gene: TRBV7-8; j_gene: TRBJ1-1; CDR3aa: CASSTARGTEAFF; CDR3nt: TGTGCCAGCAGCACGGCCCGAGGGACTGAAGCTTTCTTT
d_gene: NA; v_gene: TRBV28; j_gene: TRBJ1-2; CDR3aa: CASRPTGPSNYGYTF; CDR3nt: TGTGCCAGCAGGCCTACAGGGCCCTCTAACTATGGCTACACCTTC
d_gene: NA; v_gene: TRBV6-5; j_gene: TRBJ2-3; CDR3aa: CASRPNRKDTQYF; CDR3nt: TGTGCCAGCAGACCCAATAGGAAAGATACGCAGTATTTT
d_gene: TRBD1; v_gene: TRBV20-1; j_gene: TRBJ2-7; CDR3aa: CSATGNEQYF; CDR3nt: TGCAGTGCGACAGGGAACGAGCAGTACTTC
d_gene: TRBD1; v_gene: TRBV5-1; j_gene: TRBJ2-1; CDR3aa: CASSLGQGVYNEQFF; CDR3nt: TGCGCCAGCAGCTTGGGACAGGGCGTCTACAATGAGCAGTTCTTC
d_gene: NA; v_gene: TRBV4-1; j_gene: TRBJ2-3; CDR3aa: CASSQVGSTDTQYF; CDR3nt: TGCGCCAGCAGCCAAGTCGGGAGCACAGATACGCAGTATTTT
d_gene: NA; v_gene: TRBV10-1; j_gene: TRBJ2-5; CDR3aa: CASSRQFQETQYF; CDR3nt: TGCGCCAGCAGTAGACAGTTCCAAGAGACCCAGTACTTC
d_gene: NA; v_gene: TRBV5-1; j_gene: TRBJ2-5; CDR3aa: CASRRDSPRETQYF; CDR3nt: TGCGCCAGCAGACGGGACTCGCCCCGGGAGACCCAGTACTTC
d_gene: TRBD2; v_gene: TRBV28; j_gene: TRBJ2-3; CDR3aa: CASSFSGSTDTQYF; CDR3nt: TGTGCCAGCAGTTTTAGCGGGAGCACAGATACGCAGTATTTT
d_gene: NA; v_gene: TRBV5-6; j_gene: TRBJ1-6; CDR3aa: CASSLAGERLIGSPLHF; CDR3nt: TGTGCCAGCAGCTTGGCAGGGGAAAGACTTATTGGATCACCCCTCCACTTT
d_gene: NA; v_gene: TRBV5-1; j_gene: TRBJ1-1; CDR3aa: CASSLEVPSTEAFF; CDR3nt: TGCGCCAGCAGCTTGGAAGTTCCGAGCACTGAAGCTTTCTTT
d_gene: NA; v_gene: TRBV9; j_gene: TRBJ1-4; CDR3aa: CASSPDLGEKLFF; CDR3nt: TGTGCCAGCAGCCCTGACTTAGGGGAAAAACTGTTTTTT
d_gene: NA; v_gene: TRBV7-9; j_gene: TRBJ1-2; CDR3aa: CASSLVRSGFNYGYTF; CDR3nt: TGTGCCAGCAGCTTAGTCAGGTCAGGGTTCAACTATGGCTACACCTTC
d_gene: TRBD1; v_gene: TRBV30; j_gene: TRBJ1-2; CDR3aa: CAWSPPWTGIYGYTF; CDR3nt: TGTGCCTGGAGTCCGCCCTGGACAGGAATCTATGGCTACACCTTC
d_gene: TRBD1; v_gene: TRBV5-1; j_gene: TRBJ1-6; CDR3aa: CASSPARQGFNSPLHF; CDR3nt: TGCGCCAGCAGCCCGGCCCGACAGGGATTTAATTCACCCCTCCACTTT
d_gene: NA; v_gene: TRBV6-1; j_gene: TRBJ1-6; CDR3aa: CASSEVWQNNSPLHF; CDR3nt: TGTGCCAGCAGTGAAGTATGGCAGAATAATTCACCCCTCCACTTT
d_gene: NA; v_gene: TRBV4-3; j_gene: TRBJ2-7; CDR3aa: CASSQDAERDYEQYF; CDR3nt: TGCGCCAGCAGCCAGGATGCGGAGAGAGACTACGAGCAGTACTTC
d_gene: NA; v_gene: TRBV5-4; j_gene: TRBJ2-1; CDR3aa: CASSLTAFSYNEQFF; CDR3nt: TGTGCCAGCAGCTTGACAGCGTTTTCCTACAATGAGCAGTTCTTC
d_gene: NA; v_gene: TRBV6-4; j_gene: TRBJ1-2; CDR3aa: CASSERVGYGYTF; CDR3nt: TGTGCCAGCAGTGAAAGGGTTGGCTATGGCTACACCTTC
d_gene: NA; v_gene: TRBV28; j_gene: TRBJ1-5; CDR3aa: CASCESQPQHF; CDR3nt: TGTGCCAGCTGCGAAAGTCAGCCCCAGCATTTT
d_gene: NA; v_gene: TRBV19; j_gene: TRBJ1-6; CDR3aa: CATESSYNSPLHF; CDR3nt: TGTGCCACAGAAAGCTCCTATAATTCACCCCTCCACTTT
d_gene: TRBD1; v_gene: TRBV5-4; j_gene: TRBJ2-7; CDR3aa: CASSPRQGSYEQYF; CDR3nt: TGTGCCAGCAGCCCTCGACAGGGCTCCTACGAGCAGTACTTC
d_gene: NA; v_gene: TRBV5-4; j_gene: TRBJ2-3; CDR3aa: CASSLTSTDTQYF; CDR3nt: TGTGCCAGCAGCTTGACCTCGACAGATACGCAGTATTTT
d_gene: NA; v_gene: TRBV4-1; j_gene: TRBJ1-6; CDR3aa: CASSQVLNPTGSSYNSPLHF; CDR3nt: TGCGCCAGCAGCCAAGTATTAAACCCAACGGGGAGCTCCTATAATTCACCCCTCCACTTT
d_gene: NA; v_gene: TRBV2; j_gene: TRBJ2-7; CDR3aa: CASSTIYEQYF; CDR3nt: TGTGCCAGCAGCACGATCTACGAGCAGTACTTC
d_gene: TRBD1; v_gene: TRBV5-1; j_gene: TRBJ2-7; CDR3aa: CASSLGAGGLNEQYF; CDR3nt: TGCGCCAGCAGCTTAGGAGCAGGGGGCCTCAACGAGCAGTACTTC
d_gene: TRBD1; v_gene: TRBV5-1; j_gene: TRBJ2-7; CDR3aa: CASSLWGQGIYEQYF; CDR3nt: TGCGCCAGCAGCTTGTGGGGACAGGGGATCTACGAGCAGTACTTC
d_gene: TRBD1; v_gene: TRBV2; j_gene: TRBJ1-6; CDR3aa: CASSEALGQGRSPLHF; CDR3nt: TGTGCCAGCAGTGAAGCCCTTGGACAGGGACGATCACCGCTCCACTTT
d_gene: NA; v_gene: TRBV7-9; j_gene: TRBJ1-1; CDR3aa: CASRGLGGNTEAFF; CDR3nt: TGTGCCAGCAGAGGTCTGGGGGGGAACACTGAAGCTTTCTTT
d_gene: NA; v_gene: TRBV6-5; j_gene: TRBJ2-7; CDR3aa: CASSSTLTGRGYEQYF; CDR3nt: TGTGCCAGCAGTTCCACCCTAACGGGAAGGGGTTACGAGCAGTACTTC
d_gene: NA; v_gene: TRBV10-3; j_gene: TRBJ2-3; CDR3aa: CAISEDIPSDYTQYF; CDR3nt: TGTGCCATCAGTGAAGATATTCCAAGCGATTATACGCAGTATTTT
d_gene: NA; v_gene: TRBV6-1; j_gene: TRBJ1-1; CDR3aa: CASSTQGGGNTKAFF; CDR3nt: TGTGCCAGCAGTACCCAGGGAGGGGGGAACACTAAAGCTTTCTTT
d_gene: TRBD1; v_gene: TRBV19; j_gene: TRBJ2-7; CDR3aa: CASSIDLEDRRYEQYF; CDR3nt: TGTGCCAGTAGTATAGATCTGGAGGACAGGCGCTACGAGCAGTACTTC
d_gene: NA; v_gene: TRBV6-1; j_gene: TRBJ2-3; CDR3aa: CASSAKQGLSTDTQYF; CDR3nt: TGTGCCAGCAGTGCCAAACAGGGACTCAGCACAGATACGCAGTATTTT
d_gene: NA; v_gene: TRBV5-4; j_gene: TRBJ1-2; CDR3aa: CASSWLDNSTTKGGYTF; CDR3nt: TGTGCCAGCAGCTGGCTGGACAATTCTACCACTAAGGGTGGCTACACCTTC
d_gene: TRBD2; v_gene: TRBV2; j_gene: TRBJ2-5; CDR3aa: CASSLAGRGGETQYF; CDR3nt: TGTGCCAGCAGCTTAGCGGGACGGGGTGGCGAGACCCAGTACTTC
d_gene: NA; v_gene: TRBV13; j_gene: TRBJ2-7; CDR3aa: CASSLRAAIYEQYF; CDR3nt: TGTGCCAGCAGCTTAAGGGCAGCCATCTACGAGCAGTACTTC